This T cell receptor beta chain was identified in a study of blood T cell repertoires in COVID-19. This CDR3 spans 13 amino acids. Germline CDR1 KGHSH, CDR2 LQKENI. Trimming at V came to 6 bases and at J to 5 bases, leaving 2 bases not matched to a gene. Profiling relied on immunoSEQ multiplex PCR, and the TCRdb table lists in-frame clones only, not all of them. The sample lists approximately 440,000 clones, around 91% occurring once. This chain uses TRBV18 with TRBJ2-2, with 8 bases identical to TRBD2. The sequenced sample was PBMCs or T cells enriched from blood (not recorded which). The TCR originated in a man aged 18 to 35 who had recovered from COVID-19. The DNA of the CDR3 is TGTGCCAGCTCCGGGACTAGGACCGGGGAGCTGTTTTTT. It specifies CASSGTRTGELFF.